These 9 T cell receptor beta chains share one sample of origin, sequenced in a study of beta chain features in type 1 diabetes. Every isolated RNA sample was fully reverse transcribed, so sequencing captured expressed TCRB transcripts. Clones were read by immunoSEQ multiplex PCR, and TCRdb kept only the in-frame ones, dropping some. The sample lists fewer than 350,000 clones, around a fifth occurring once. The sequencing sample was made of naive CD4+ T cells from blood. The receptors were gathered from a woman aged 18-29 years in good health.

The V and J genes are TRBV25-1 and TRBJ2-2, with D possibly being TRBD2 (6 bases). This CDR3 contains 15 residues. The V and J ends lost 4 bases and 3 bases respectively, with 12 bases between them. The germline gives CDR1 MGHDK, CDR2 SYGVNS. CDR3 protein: CASSADAGYTGELFF. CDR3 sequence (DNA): TGTGCCAGCAGTGCTGACGCGGGGTACACCGGGGAGCTGTTTTTT.

CDR3 protein: CASKGQGFQETQYF. CDR3 coding DNA: TGTGCCAGCAAAGGACAGGGGTTTCAAGAGACCCAGTACTTC. This sequence joins TRBV25-1 and TRBJ2-5, with 9 bases aligning to TRBD1. After removal of 7 bases from V and 2 bases from J, the junction contained 5 bases not matched to a gene. The CDR3 spans 14 residues. Looked up from germline, CDR1 is MGHDK and CDR2 is SYGVNS. Drawing the rest from reference TRBV25-1 and TRBJ2-5, the complete variable domain is EADIYQTPRYLVIGTGKKITLECSQTMGHDKMYWYQQDPGMELHLIHYSYGVNSTEKGDLSSESTVSRIRTEHFPLTLESARPSHTSQYLCASKGQGFQETQYFGPGTRLLVL.

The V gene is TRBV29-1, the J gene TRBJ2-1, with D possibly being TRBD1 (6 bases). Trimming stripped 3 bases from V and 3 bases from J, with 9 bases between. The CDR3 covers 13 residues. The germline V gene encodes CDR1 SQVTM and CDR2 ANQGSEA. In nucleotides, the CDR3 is TGCAGCGTTGACGGGACATACTACAATGAGCAGTTCTTC. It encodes CSVDGTYYNEQFF.

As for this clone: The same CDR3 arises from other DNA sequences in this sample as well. CDR3 protein: CASSQPGQRYEQYF. The CDR3 nucleotides are TGCGCCAGCAGCCAGCCGGGACAGCGCTACGAGCAGTACTTC. The V call is TRBV4-1, the J call TRBJ2-7, with 7 bases lining up with TRBD1. The CDR3 length is 14 residues. The germline V gene has CDR1 MGHRA and CDR2 YSYEKL. The J segment lost 3 bases and the V segment lost 3 bases, leaving 5 bases of the junction unmatched.

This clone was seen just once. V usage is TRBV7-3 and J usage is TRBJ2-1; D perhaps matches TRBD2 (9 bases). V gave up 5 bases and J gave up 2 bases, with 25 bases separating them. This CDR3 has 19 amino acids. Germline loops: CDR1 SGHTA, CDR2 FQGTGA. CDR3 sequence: CASSGGQGARLAAYNEQFF. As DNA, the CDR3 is TGTGCCAGCAGCGGGGGGCAGGGGGCTAGACTAGCGGCCTACAATGAGCAGTTCTTC.

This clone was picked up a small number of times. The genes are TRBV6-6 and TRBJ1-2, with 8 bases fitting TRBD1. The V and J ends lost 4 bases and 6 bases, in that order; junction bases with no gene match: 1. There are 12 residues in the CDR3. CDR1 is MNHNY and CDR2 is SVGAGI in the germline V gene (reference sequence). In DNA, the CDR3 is TGTGCCAGCAGTTCGACAGGGGATGGCTACACCTTC. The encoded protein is CASSSTGDGYTF.

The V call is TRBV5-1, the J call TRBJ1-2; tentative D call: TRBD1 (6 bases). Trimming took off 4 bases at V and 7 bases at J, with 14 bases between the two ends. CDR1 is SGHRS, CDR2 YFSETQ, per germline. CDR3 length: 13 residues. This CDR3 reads CASSTDTGTGYTF. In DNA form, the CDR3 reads TGCGCCAGCAGCACCGACACAGGGACTGGCTACACCTTC.

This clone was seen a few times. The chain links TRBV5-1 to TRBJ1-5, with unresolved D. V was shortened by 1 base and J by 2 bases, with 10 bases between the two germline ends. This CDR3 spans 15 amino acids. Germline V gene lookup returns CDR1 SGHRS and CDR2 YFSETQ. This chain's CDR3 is CASSLHPEGNQPQHF. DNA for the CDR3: TGCGCCAGCAGCTTGCACCCGGAGGGCAATCAGCCCCAGCATTTT.

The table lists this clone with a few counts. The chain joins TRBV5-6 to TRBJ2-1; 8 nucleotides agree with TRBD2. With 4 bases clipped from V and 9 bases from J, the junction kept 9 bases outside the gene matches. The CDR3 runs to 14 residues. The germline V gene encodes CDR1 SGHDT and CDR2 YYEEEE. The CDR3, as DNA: TGTGCCAGCAGCCCGACTAGCGCGGGGAGTGAGCAGTTCTTC. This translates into CASSPTSAGSEQFF.